This entry lists 26 T cell receptor beta chains sequenced from one sample in a study of T cell responses to AZD1222 COVID-19 vaccine. Sequenced by immunoSEQ multiplex PCR; TCRdb stores in-frame clones only, minus some. The profile shows some 190,000 clones, roughly 94% of them singletons. The sequences come from peripheral blood, collected 28 days after the second dose of the MenACWY control vaccine. These receptors were obtained from an adult who received the MenACWY meningococcal vaccine as a control.

This clone has more than one count but fewer than ten. This sequence joins TRBV27 and TRBJ2-3; 8 bases are a match to TRBD2. Germline V gene data show CDR1 as MNHEY and CDR2 as SMNVEV (reference sequence). This CDR3 comprises 18 residues. With 4 bases clipped from V and 0 bases from J, the junction kept 12 bases outside the gene matches. The CDR3 loop reads CASSWGRGVSSSTDTQYF. The CDR3 DNA reads TGTGCCAGCAGTTGGGGGCGGGGGGTAAGTTCTAGCACAGATACGCAGTATTTT.

The J gene is TRBJ1-1, the V gene TRBV7-9, with 7 bases matching TRBD1. Germline CDR1 and CDR2: SEHNR and FQNEAQ (reference sequence). V trimming: 5 bases; J trimming: 6 bases; junction bases outside the gene matches: 9. The CDR3 has 14 amino acids. Here the CDR3 reads CASSLGQEPAEAFF. The CDR3 nucleotides are TGTGCCAGCAGCCTCGGACAGGAGCCGGCTGAAGCTTTCTTT.

The chain is built from TRBV6-5 and TRBJ1-5; no reliable D call. The V and J ends lost 2 bases and 2 bases respectively, with 7 bases between them. This CDR3 is built from 14 residues. Germline CDR1 is MNHEY and CDR2 is SVGAGI. CDR3 in DNA: TGTGCCAGCAGTTACGGGCAGGGCAATCAGCCCCAGCATTTT. This gives the protein CASSYGQGNQPQHF.

The V call is TRBV30, the J call TRBJ1-1, with D possibly being TRBD1 (6 bases). CDR1 is GTSNPN and CDR2 is SVGIG in the germline V gene (reference sequence). This CDR3 comprises 12 residues. V was clipped by 3 bases and J by 1 base, with 6 bases between them. CDR3 residues: CAWRTGNTEAFF. Here the CDR3 DNA reads TGTGCCTGGAGGACAGGGAACACTGAAGCTTTCTTT.

The chain is built from TRBV18 and TRBJ2-3; 9 nucleotides agree with TRBD1. This CDR3 spans 21 amino acids. V shed 1 base, J shed 3 bases, and the junction held 20 bases outside the gene matches. Looked up from germline, CDR1 is KGHSH and CDR2 is LQKENI. The DNA of the CDR3 is TGTGCCAGCTCACCACGCCCTCTAGGGACAGGGACACCTAAAGAAACAGATACGCAGTATTTT. Amino acids: CASSPRPLGTGTPKETDTQYF.

The V and J genes are TRBV29-1 and TRBJ2-7; no clear D. V shed 5 bases and J shed 3 bases, with 8 bases lying between them. Germline CDR1 and CDR2: SQVTM and ANQGSEA. The CDR3 contains 11 residues. The CDR3 is CSVWKGYEQYF. As DNA, the CDR3 is TGCAGCGTTTGGAAGGGCTACGAGCAGTACTTC.

The chain couples TRBV7-3 to TRBJ2-1, with TRBD2 matching over 9 bases. The CDR3 consists of 16 residues. Germline V gene lookup returns CDR1 SGHTA and CDR2 FQGTGA. The J segment lost 6 bases and the V segment lost 1 base, leaving 7 bases of the junction unmatched. In DNA, the CDR3 is TGTGCCAGCAGCTTAAAAAGGGCGGGGGGGCCCAATGAGCAGTTCTTC. Translating gives CASSLKRAGGPNEQFF.

The chain joins TRBV2 to TRBJ1-1, with D tentatively TRBD1 (5 bases). The germline gives CDR1 SNHLY, CDR2 FYNNEI. The CDR3 sequence is 15 residues long. The V gene lost 7 bases and the J gene lost 0 bases, with 15 bases spanning the gap. The CDR3 here is CASTRGITVNTEAFF. CDR3 nucleotides: TGTGCCAGCACGAGGGGCATTACGGTGAACACTGAAGCTTTCTTT.

The chain is built from TRBV7-9 and TRBJ2-4; TRBD1 agrees at 9 bases. Germline V gene sequence: CDR1 SEHNR, CDR2 FQNEAQ (reference sequence). The J segment lost 4 bases and the V segment lost 4 bases, leaving 2 bases of the junction unmatched. The CDR3 has 14 residues. The CDR3 coding sequence is TGTGCCAGCAGCTCTGGGACAGGGAAAAACATTCAGTACTTC. Translated, it gives CASSSGTGKNIQYF.

This chain joins TRBV5-5 and TRBJ2-1, with TRBD2 matching 7 bases. The CDR3 sequence is 15 residues long. Germline CDR1 reads SGHKS; CDR2 reads YYEKEE (reference sequence). V lost 0 bases and J lost 9; bases outside the gene matches: 9. DNA for the CDR3: TGTGCCAGCAGCTTGGGGGCTAGCGGAGCCCTTGAGCAGTTCTTC. As protein: CASSLGASGALEQFF.

The chain recombines TRBV6-2 or TRBV6-3 with TRBJ2-3; TRBD1 matches 10 bases. The V gene's germline CDR1 is MNHEY and CDR2 SVGEGT. This CDR3 region has 16 residues. J gave up 1 base and V 4 bases, and 5 bases lay outside the gene matches. CDR3 bases: TGTGCCAGCAGTTCACCCGGGACAGGGGGCACAGATACGCAGTATTTT. Encoded protein: CASSSPGTGGTDTQYF.

The rearrangement links TRBV2 to TRBJ1-2; TRBD1 agrees at 8 bases. Germline V gene data show CDR1 as SNHLY and CDR2 as FYNNEI. Trimming took 3 bases from V and 6 from J; bases not matched to a gene: 6. This CDR3 is built from 14 residues. This CDR3 is CASSDMDRANGYTF. The CDR3 nucleotides read TGTGCCAGCAGTGACATGGACAGGGCCAATGGCTACACCTTC.

The rearrangement uses TRBV7-2 and TRBJ1-2, with 7 bases fitting TRBD1. J lost 4 bases, V lost 4 bases, and 3 bases had no gene match. Germline lookup yields CDR1 SGHTA and CDR2 FQGNSA. This CDR3 spans 13 amino acids. CDR3 region: CASSWGQPYGYTF. CDR3 nucleotide sequence: TGTGCCAGCAGCTGGGGACAGCCCTATGGCTACACCTTC.

This chain joins TRBV28 and TRBJ2-3, with a possible D match to TRBD2 (5 bases). There are 15 residues in the CDR3. The germline V gene encodes CDR1 MDHEN and CDR2 SYDVKM. V lost 4 bases, J lost 1 base, and 12 bases lay in between. CDR3 in DNA: TGTGCCAGCAGTTCCGGCCGGCGGGGCACAGATACGCAGTATTTT. Translation: CASSSGRRGTDTQYF. Full variable domain (missing parts from reference TRBV28 and TRBJ2-3): DVKVTQSSRYLVKRTGEKVFLECVQDMDHENMFWYRQDPGLGLRLIYFSYDVKMKEKGDIPEGYSVSREKKERFSLILESASTNQTSMYLCASSSGRRGTDTQYFGPGTRLTVL.

The chain joins TRBV27 to TRBJ1-2; D is perhaps TRBD1 (6 bases). CDR1 and CDR2 (germline): MNHEY, SMNVEV (reference sequence). This CDR3 spans 14 amino acids. V gave up 2 bases and J gave up 3 bases, with 10 bases separating them. The CDR3: CASSLRAGDYGYTF. The DNA of the CDR3 is TGTGCCAGCAGTTTACGGGCAGGGGACTATGGCTACACCTTC.

The rearrangement joins TRBV10-2 to TRBJ2-7, with D hard to call. CDR3 length: 13 amino acids. Looked up from germline, CDR1 is WSHSY and CDR2 is SAAADI. The germline V and J ends were trimmed by 2 bases and 2 bases, with 7 bases remaining between them. The CDR3 DNA sequence: TGCGCCAGCAGTGAGACTTTCACCTACGAGCAGTACTTC. The encoded protein is CASSETFTYEQYF.

The V call is TRBV2, the J call TRBJ2-5; either TRBD1 or TRBD2 may fit D (5 bases each). CDR1 and CDR2 from the germline V gene are SNHLY and FYNNEI. V shed 4 bases and J shed 4 bases, with 10 bases lying between them. The CDR3 sequence is 13 residues long. The CDR3 bases are TGTGCCAGCAGTGCCAATGGGGGAGAGACCCAGTACTTC. This gives the protein CASSANGGETQYF.

The chain carries TRBV7-2 and TRBJ2-7; 9 nucleotides agree with TRBD1. Trimming removed 5 bases from V and 7 bases from J; junction bases left unmatched: 6. The germline gives CDR1 SGHTA, CDR2 FQGNSA. The CDR3 is 13 residues long. The CDR3, as DNA: TGTGCCAGCAGCCCCATGACAGGGGGAGAGCAGTACTTC. Encoded protein: CASSPMTGGEQYF.

This clone was detected once. The chain couples TRBV9 to TRBJ2-1; perhaps D is TRBD1 or TRBD2 (5 bases each). The CDR3 covers 16 residues. Per the germline V gene, CDR1 is SGDLS and CDR2 is YYNGEE. With 4 bases removed from V and 0 bases from J, the gap between germline ends came to 14 bases. CDR3 residues: CASSFAGTSSYNEQFF. CDR3 DNA sequence: TGTGCCAGCAGCTTCGCCGGGACCTCCTCCTACAATGAGCAGTTCTTC.

This clone has a single count. The chain uses TRBV30 and TRBJ1-3; no firm D call. V lost 0 bases to trimming and J lost 4 bases, with 7 bases between them. The CDR3 sequence is 13 residues long. Germline V gives CDR1 GTSNPN, CDR2 SVGIG (reference sequence). CDR3 amino acids: CAWSVLLGNTIYF. CDR3 in DNA: TGTGCCTGGAGTGTACTATTGGGAAACACCATATATTTT.

This chain connects TRBV28 to TRBJ2-3; TRBD1 or TRBD2 may be the D gene (5 bases each). The CDR3 is 13 amino acids. Looked up from germline, CDR1 is MDHEN and CDR2 is SYDVKM. Trimming took off 5 bases at V and 2 bases at J, with 8 bases between the two ends. The CDR3 region is CASSPGTTDTQYF. CDR3 bases: TGTGCCAGCAGTCCCGGGACCACAGATACGCAGTATTTT.

The rearrangement links TRBV5-5 to TRBJ1-2; D is undetermined. V gave up 5 bases and J gave up 8 bases, with 13 bases separating them. This CDR3 spans 12 amino acids. Germline-derived CDR1 and CDR2 are SGHKS and YYEKEE (reference sequence). The CDR3 is CASRLGSMGYTF. The CDR3 region has the DNA TGTGCCAGCAGGCTGGGATCTATGGGCTACACCTTC.

CDR3 protein: CASTGSGSLQPQHF. DNA of the CDR3: TGTGCCAGCACCGGAAGCGGGTCCCTTCAGCCCCAGCATTTT. The chain links TRBV28 to TRBJ1-5, with D unclear. CDR1 is MDHEN, CDR2 SYDVKM, per germline. Trimming pared 7 bases from V and 6 bases from J, leaving 16 bases between. CDR3 size: 14 residues.

This chain uses TRBV5-5 with TRBJ2-7; D could derive from TRBD1 or TRBD2 (5 bases each). V gave up 4 bases and J gave up 6 bases, with 11 bases separating them. Germline loops: CDR1 SGHKS, CDR2 YYEKEE (reference sequence). The CDR3 extends over 12 amino acids. Here the CDR3 DNA reads TGTGCCAGCAGCCCCAGGGAGCGCGAGCAGTACTTC. Its translation is CASSPREREQYF. Together with reference TRBV5-5 and TRBJ2-7, the CDR3 gives the full variable domain: DAGVTQSPTHLIKTRGQQVTLRCSPISGHKSVSWYQQVLGQGPQFIFQYYEKEERGRGNFPDRFSARQFPNYSSELNVNALLLGDSALYLCASSPREREQYFGPGTRLTVT.

The rearrangement links TRBV6-5 to TRBJ1-2; no clear D gene. Trimming took off 4 bases at V and 2 bases at J, with 14 bases between the two ends. The CDR3 is made up of 15 amino acids. Germline lookup yields CDR1 MNHEY and CDR2 SVGAGI. CDR3 nucleotide sequence: TGTGCCAGCAGTTTATCCAGGCCGACGAACTATGGCTACACCTTC. As protein: CASSLSRPTNYGYTF.

CDR3 loop: CASSLYTGAYEQYF. The CDR3, as DNA: TGTGCCAGCAGCTTGTACACAGGAGCCTACGAGCAGTACTTC. The chain couples TRBV7-2 to TRBJ2-7, with TRBD1 as a possible D gene (5 bases). V was cut by 3 bases and J by 2 bases, with 11 bases left in between. The length of the CDR3 is 14 residues. CDR1 is SGHTA and CDR2 is FQGNSA in the germline V gene.